This TCR beta chain appears in the sequencing data of a study of read filtering for tumor transcriptome and immune sequencing. Study at large: Mean patient age was approximately 66 years, range 47 to 80; approximately 18 male, roughly 14 female. Revised staging placed roughly 8 patients in R-ISS I, some 17 in II, about seven in III. DNase treatment preceded whole-transcriptome library preparation.

Between the trimmed V and J ends, which lost 5 bases and 3 bases, there was a span of 20 bases. The CDR3 is 16 residues long. Germline V gene data show CDR1 as MRHNA and CDR2 as SNTAGT. The library was built from roughly 400 ng RNA with molecular barcoded adaptors for alpha/delta and beta/gamma chains. TCRdb fed the reads into MiXCR, producing one record per CDR3 protein. The sample gives approximately 58,000 distinct CDR3 sequences, about 12% of which show up once; roughly 17% is in the top ten. This clonotype was seen only once. At the time of active disease, bone marrow was collected from every patient.

This receptor was taken from a donor at least 40 years old with multiple myeloma. The chain carries TRBV6-4 and TRBJ2-7; D is perhaps TRBD2 (6 bases). What was sequenced was a population of CD138-negative cells sorted from bone marrow. The CDR3 region has the DNA TGTGCCAGCAGTACCAGCGGGCAGGCAACGAGCTACGAGCAGTACTTC. Protein: CASSTSGQATSYEQYF.